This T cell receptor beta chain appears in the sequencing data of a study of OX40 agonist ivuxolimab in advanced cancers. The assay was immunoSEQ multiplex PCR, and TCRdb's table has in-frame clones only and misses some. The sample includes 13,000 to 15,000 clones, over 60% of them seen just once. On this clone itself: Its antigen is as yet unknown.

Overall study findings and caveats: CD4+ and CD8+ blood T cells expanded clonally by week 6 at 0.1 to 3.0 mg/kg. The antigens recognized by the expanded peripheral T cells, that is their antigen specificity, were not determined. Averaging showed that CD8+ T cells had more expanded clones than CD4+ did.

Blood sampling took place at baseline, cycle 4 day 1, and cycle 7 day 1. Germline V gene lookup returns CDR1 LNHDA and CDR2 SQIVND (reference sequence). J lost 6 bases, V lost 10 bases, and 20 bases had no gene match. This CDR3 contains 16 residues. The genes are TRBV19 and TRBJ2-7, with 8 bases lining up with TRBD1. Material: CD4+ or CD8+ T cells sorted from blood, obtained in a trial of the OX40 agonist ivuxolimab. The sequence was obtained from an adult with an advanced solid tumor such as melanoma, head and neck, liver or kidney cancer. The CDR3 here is CATSGILGQGAREQYF. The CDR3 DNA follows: TGTGCCACCTCTGGGATCCTCGGGCAGGGGGCACGCGAGCAGTACTTC.